These T cell receptor beta chains were read from a single sample in a study of shared clonotypes between healthy human individuals. Repertoires were generated with immunoSEQ multiplex PCR, while TCRdb's copy carries only in-frame clones and drops some. The sample records roughly 1,100,000 clones, around 74% being singletons. What was sequenced was memory CD4+ T cells sorted from blood. These receptors were taken from a man younger than 35 in good health. The CDR3 runs from the conserved cysteine through the conserved F or W. D genes are given only for firm matches. The size of a clone is reported for some rows only, either as once, few or many, or as a class for expanded clones.

V: TRBV10-3; size: -; length: 12; D: -; J: TRBJ2-5; DNA: TGTGCCACCCGCTTAGAAGAAGAGACCCAGTACTTC; CDR3: CATRLEEETQYF
V: TRBV2; size: -; length: 14; D: -; J: TRBJ2-3; DNA: TGTGCCAGCAGTGGGACTTTTAGCACAGATACGCAGTATTTT; CDR3: CASSGTFSTDTQYF
V: TRBV2; size: -; length: 14; D: -; J: TRBJ1-5; DNA: TGTGCCAGCAGCACAGAAGGGCCCGCTCAGCCCCAGCATTTT; CDR3: CASSTEGPAQPQHF
V: TRBV5-1; size: -; length: 11; D: -; J: TRBJ1-2; DNA: TGCGCCAGCAGCTTGGAGGGATCGACCACCTTC; CDR3: CASSLEGSTTF
V: TRBV5-5; size: -; length: 15; D: -; J: TRBJ2-7; DNA: TGTGCCAGCAGCGGGTACATACAGGGTCACTACGAGCAGTACTTC; CDR3: CASSGYIQGHYEQYF
V: TRBV12-1; size: -; length: 15; D: -; J: TRBJ1-2; DNA: TGTGCCAGCAGCTTTGCGGCTGACTGTACACAGGGCTACACCTTC; CDR3: CASSFAADCTQGYTF
V: TRBV30; size: -; length: 14; D: -; J: TRBJ2-3; DNA: TGTGCCTGGAGTAAGGGAGCTAGCACAGATACGCAGTATTTT; CDR3: CAWSKGASTDTQYF
V: TRBV5-6; size: -; length: 16; D: TRBD2; J: TRBJ2-7; DNA: TGTGCCAGCAGCTTGTTATCTAGCGGGAGGACCTACGAGCAGTACTTC; CDR3: CASSLLSSGRTYEQYF
V: TRBV7-3; size: -; length: 14; D: -; J: TRBJ1-3; DNA: TGTGCCAGCAGCTTGAAGAAATCTGGAAACACCATATATTTT; CDR3: CASSLKKSGNTIYF
V: TRBV6-6; size: -; length: 15; D: TRBD1; J: TRBJ1-6; DNA: TGTGCCAGCAGAACAGGGGGAAGGGATAATTCACCCCTCCACTTT; CDR3: CASRTGGRDNSPLHF
V: TRBV7-2; size: once; length: 15; D: -; J: TRBJ2-7; DNA: TGTGCCAGCAGCTTTTGGGGCAGGGGTGATTACGAGCAGTACTTC; CDR3: CASSFWGRGDYEQYF
V: TRBV5-6; size: once; length: 16; D: -; J: TRBJ1-1; DNA: TGTGCCAGCAGCTTGCGGACCGTATCCATGAACACTGAAGCTTTCTTT; CDR3: CASSLRTVSMNTEAFF
V: TRBV18; size: -; length: 15; D: -; J: TRBJ1-5; DNA: TGCGCCAGCTCACCACTGAGAGATAGCAATCAGCCCCAGCATTTT; CDR3: CASSPLRDSNQPQHF
V: TRBV10-3; size: -; length: 18; D: TRBD1; J: TRBJ1-4; DNA: TGTGCCATCAGTGAGTTATACGCGACAGGGTACTTTAATGAAAAACTGTTTTTT; CDR3: CAISELYATGYFNEKLFF
V: TRBV15; size: few; length: 15; D: -; J: TRBJ2-5; DNA: TGTGCCACCAGCAGAGATCGACAGGTACAAGAGACCCAGTACTTC; CDR3: CATSRDRQVQETQYF
V: TRBV9; size: -; length: 15; D: TRBD2; J: TRBJ2-7; DNA: TGTGCCAGCAGCGTAGGAGCTAGCGGAACTTACGAGCAGTACTTC; CDR3: CASSVGASGTYEQYF
V: TRBV11-3; size: -; length: 15; D: -; J: TRBJ2-3; DNA: TGTGCCAGCAGCCAACGCTCAGGGGGGGCAGATACGCAGTATTTT; CDR3: CASSQRSGGADTQYF
V: TRBV6-6; size: -; length: 13; D: -; J: TRBJ1-1; DNA: TGTGCCAGCAGTTTGGGCATGAACACTGAAGCTTTCTTT; CDR3: CASSLGMNTEAFF
V: TRBV4-1; size: few; length: 12; D: -; J: TRBJ1-2; DNA: TGCGCCAGCAGCCAAGAACACTATGGCTACACCTTC; CDR3: CASSQEHYGYTF
V: TRBV9; size: few; length: 13; D: -; J: TRBJ2-5; DNA: TGTGCCAGCAGCGTTAGACTACAAGAGACCCAGTACTTC; CDR3: CASSVRLQETQYF
V: TRBV11-2; size: -; length: 15; D: TRBD1; J: TRBJ2-3; DNA: TGTGCCAGCGGGGCCTTCGGACAGGGCACAGATACGCAGTATTTT; CDR3: CASGAFGQGTDTQYF
V: TRBV7-9; size: -; length: 15; D: -; J: TRBJ1-6; DNA: TGTGCCAGCAGCTTAGACAGCCCCTGGAGTTCACCCCTCCACTTT; CDR3: CASSLDSPWSSPLHF
V: TRBV6-1; size: few; length: 15; D: -; J: TRBJ1-4; DNA: TGTGCCAGCAGCAGAGACATTGCAACTAATGAAAAACTGTTTTTT; CDR3: CASSRDIATNEKLFF
V: TRBV28; size: few; length: 15; D: -; J: TRBJ2-4; DNA: TGTGCCAGCAGTTCTCCAGGGGACGGCAAAAACATTCAGTACTTC; CDR3: CASSSPGDGKNIQYF